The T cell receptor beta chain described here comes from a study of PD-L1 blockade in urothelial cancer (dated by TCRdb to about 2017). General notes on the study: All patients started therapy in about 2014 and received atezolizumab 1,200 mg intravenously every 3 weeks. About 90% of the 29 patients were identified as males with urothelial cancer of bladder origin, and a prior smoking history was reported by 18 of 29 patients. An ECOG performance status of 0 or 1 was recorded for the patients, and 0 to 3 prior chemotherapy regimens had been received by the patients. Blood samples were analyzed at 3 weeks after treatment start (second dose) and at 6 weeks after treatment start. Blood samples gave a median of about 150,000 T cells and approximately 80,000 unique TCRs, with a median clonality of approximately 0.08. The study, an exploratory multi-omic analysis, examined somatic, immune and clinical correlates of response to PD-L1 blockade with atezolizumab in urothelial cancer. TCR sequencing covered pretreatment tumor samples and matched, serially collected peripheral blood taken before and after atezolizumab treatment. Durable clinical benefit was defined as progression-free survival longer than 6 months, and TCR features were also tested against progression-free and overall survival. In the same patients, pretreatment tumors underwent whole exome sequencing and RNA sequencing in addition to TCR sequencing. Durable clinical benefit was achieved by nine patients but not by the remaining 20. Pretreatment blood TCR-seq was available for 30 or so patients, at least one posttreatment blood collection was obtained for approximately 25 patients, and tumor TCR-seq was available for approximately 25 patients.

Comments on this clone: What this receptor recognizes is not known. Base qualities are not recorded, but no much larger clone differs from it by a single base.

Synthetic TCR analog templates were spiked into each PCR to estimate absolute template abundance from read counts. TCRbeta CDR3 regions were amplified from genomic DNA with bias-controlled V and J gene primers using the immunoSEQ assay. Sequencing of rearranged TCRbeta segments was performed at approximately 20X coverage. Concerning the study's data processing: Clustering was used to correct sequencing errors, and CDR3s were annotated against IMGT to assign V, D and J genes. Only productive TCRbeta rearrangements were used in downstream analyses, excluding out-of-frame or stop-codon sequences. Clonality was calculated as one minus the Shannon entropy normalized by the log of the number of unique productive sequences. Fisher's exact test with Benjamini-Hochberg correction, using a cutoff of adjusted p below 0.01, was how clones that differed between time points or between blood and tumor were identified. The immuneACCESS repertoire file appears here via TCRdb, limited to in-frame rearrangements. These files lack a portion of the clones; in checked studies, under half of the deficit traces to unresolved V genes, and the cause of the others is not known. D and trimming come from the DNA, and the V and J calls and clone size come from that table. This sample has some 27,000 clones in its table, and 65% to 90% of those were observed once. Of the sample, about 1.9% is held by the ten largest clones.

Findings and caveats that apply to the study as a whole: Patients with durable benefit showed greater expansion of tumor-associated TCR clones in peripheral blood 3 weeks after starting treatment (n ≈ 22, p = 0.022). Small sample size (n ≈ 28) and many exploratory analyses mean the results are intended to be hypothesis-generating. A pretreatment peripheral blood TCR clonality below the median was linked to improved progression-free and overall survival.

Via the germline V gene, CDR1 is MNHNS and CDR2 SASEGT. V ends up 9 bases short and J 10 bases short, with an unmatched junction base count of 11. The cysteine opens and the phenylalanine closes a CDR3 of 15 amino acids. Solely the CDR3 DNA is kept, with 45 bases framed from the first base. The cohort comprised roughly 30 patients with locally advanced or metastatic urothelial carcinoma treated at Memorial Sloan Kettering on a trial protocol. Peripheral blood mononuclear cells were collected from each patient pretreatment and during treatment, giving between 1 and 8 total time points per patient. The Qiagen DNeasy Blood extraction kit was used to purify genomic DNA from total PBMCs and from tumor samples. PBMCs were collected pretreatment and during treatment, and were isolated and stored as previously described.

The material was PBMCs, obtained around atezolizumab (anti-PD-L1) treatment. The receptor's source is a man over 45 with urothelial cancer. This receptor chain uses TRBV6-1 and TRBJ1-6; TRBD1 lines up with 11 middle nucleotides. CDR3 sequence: CASVRGDRGVSPLHF. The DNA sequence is TGTGCCAGTGTCCGGGGGGACAGGGGGGTCTCACCCCTCCACTTT.